These 10 T cell receptor beta chains came from one sample sequenced in a study of cytomegalovirus exposure and HLA in healthy donors. PCR was performed using 60 Vbeta and 13 Jbeta primers. Profiling relied on immunoSEQ multiplex PCR, and the TCRdb table lists in-frame clones only, not all of them. This table holds tens of thousands of clones, approximately 55% found once. The sample taken for sequencing was PBMCs. The receptors here all came from a woman between 35 and 50 years old in good health and CMV-seropositive.

The table lists this clone with a few counts. V is TRBV6-1 and J is TRBJ1-2, with 9 nucleotides matching TRBD1. V shed 0 bases and J 7 bases; nucleotides not matched to a gene: 3. CDR3 length: 14 amino acids. CDR1 is MNHNS, CDR2 SASEGT, per germline. The CDR3 here is CASSEAQGAGGYTF. In DNA form, the CDR3 reads TGTGCCAGCAGTGAAGCACAGGGGGCGGGTGGCTACACCTTC.

V usage is TRBV4-1 and J usage is TRBJ1-5, with no clear D. V lost 3 bases to trimming and J lost 4 bases, with 13 bases between them. Germline V CDR1 and CDR2: MGHRA, YSYEKL. CDR3 length equals 15 residues. CDR3 loop: CASSHTGQSNQPQHF. DNA of the CDR3: TGCGCCAGCAGCCACACTGGGCAGTCTAATCAGCCCCAGCATTTT.

This chain uses TRBV21-1 with TRBJ1-1; the table names TRBD1, a call not compared with the DNA. TRBV21-1 has pseudogene status. There are 17 residues in the CDR3. The CDR3 protein is CASSKTPSQELNTEAFF. CDR3 nucleotides: TGTGCCAGCAGCAAAACTCCGTCACAGGAGTTAAACACTGAAGCTTTCTTT.

This chain joins TRBV4-1 and TRBJ2-7; maybe TRBD1 (6 bases). Trimming took 4 bases from V and 2 from J, leaving 12 bases between them. The CDR3 runs 14 residues. The V gene's germline CDR1 is MGHRA and CDR2 YSYEKL. The CDR3 reads CASSPLQGTYEQYF. The CDR3 DNA follows: TGCGCCAGCAGCCCGCTACAGGGAACCTACGAGCAGTACTTC.

The V call is TRBV5-1, the J call TRBJ2-1; 10 bases line up with TRBD2. The CDR3 is 15 residues long. Germline V gene sequence: CDR1 SGHRS, CDR2 YFSETQ. With V trimmed by 1 base and J by 5 bases, 3 bases remained unmatched. The CDR3 sequence: CASSLWGTSDNEQFF. The CDR3 coding sequence is TGCGCCAGCAGCTTGTGGGGGACTAGCGACAATGAGCAGTTCTTC.

This clone occurred a few times. The V gene is TRBV4-1, the J gene TRBJ1-2, with TRBD1 matching 7 bases. V gave up 1 base and J gave up 7 bases; unmatched junction bases: 15. The CDR3 is 17 amino acids. CDR1 and CDR2 (germline): MGHRA, YSYEKL. The CDR3 protein is CASSQVGGQADSSGYTF. CDR3 sequence (DNA): TGCGCCAGCAGCCAAGTGGGAGGACAGGCGGATTCCAGTGGCTACACCTTC.

V is TRBV18 and J is TRBJ1-1; TRBD1 is a possible D gene (6 bases). Germline V gene lookup returns CDR1 KGHSH and CDR2 LQKENI. The CDR3 sequence is 14 residues long. V lost 2 bases and J 6 bases, leaving 13 bases between the germline ends. The CDR3 region is CASSPFPGGPEAFF. In DNA form, the CDR3 reads TGTGCCAGCTCACCATTTCCGGGGGGCCCTGAAGCTTTCTTT. Filled out from reference TRBV18 and TRBJ1-1, the complete variable domain reads NAGVMQNPRHLVRRRGQEARLRCSPMKGHSHVYWYRQLPEEGLKFMVYLQKENIIDESGMPKERFSAEFPKEGPSILRIQQVVRGDSAAYFCASSPFPGGPEAFFGQGTRLTVV.

This chain joins TRBV5-1 and TRBJ2-7; 9 bases line up with TRBD1. CDR3 length equals 14 residues. Germline V gene sequence: CDR1 SGHRS, CDR2 YFSETQ. Unmatched junction bases numbered 5, after V lost 4 bases and J lost 3 bases. CDR3 loop: CASSPGTGLYEQYF. Here the CDR3 DNA reads TGCGCCAGCAGCCCTGGGACAGGGCTCTACGAGCAGTACTTC.

V and J are TRBV30 and TRBJ2-5; maybe TRBD2 (5 bases). Germline assignment: CDR1 GTSNPN and CDR2 SVGIG (reference sequence). Trimming stripped 3 bases from V and 2 bases from J, with 10 bases between. The CDR3 runs 13 residues. CDR3 DNA sequence: TGTGCCTGGAGCCGGGAACTACAAGAGACCCAGTACTTC. Its protein is CAWSRELQETQYF.

This clone occurred a few times. The CDR3 DNA follows: TGTGCCAGCAGCTTAGTTCCCGTAGAGACCCAGTACTTC. It codes for CASSLVPVETQYF. The gene calls are TRBV11-2 and TRBJ2-5; no firm D call. The CDR3 sequence is 13 residues long. Deletions cut 1 base from V and 4 bases from J, with 7 bases between. Looked up from germline, CDR1 is SGHAT and CDR2 is FQNNGV. The entire variable domain, with the rest obtained from reference TRBV11-2 and TRBJ2-5, is as follows: EAGVAQSPRYKIIEKRQSVAFWCNPISGHATLYWYQQILGQGPKLLIQFQNNGVVDDSQLPKDRFSAERLKGVDSTLKIQPAKLEDSAVYLCASSLVPVETQYFGPGTRLLVL.